Below, one T cell receptor beta chain is given with its context. The sample holds other DNA sequences that translate to the same CDR3. This sample was taken from a study of blood T cell repertoires in COVID-19. Study context: Some COVID-19 samples were acute and others convalescent; all came from the United States, Italy and Spain.

Authors' analysis steps: Amplification of reference gene primers provided the estimated nucleated cell counts. The data were produced by immunoSEQ multiplex PCR, yet TCRdb's version contains in-frame clones alone and is incomplete. D and trimming were read from the DNA, whereas the V and J calls and clone size are those reported in that table. The data show more than 400,000 clones, approximately 83% seen once. Germline V gene data show CDR1 as MNHEY and CDR2 as SVGAGI. V lost 4 bases and J lost 5, with 6 bases in between. The CDR3 covers 12 residues. J is TRBJ1-5 and V is TRBV6-5; D not certain. This TCR was recovered from a human donor in a cohort sampled during active COVID-19. The specimen sequenced was peripheral blood. The chain's CDR3 is CASSSGDQPQHF. The DNA for the CDR3 is TGTGCCAGCAGTTCCGGAGATCAGCCCCAGCATTTT.